A single T cell receptor (beta chain) is shown here with its context. Antigen specificity is unknown. The CDR3 loop spans 15 amino acids. Germline V gives CDR1 MNHEY, CDR2 SVGAGI. The V segment lost 5 bases and the J segment 4 bases; nucleotides outside the gene matches: 6. Using a J-beta primer mix together with a sample-barcoded 5' primer, a second PCR was run for about 6 to 11 cycles. A tag from a template-switch adaptor with 12 random nucleotides marked each cDNA molecule. A single record per CDR3 protein comes from TCRdb applying MiXCR to the 5' RACE reads. The data contain some 550,000 distinct CDR3 sequences, around half of them singletons. This specimen belongs to a study of blood T cells in healthy people across ages. The study's findings and limits: Higher diversity and more naive CD4+ cells were features of long-lived donors, compared to aged donors.

Per sample, a minimum of 6 million PBMCs were isolated. The authors extracted at least 6 micrograms of total RNA per sample. The chain recombines TRBV6-5 with TRBJ2-2; 8 nucleotides match TRBD2. The receptor was derived from a man older than 75 in good health. Sequences were obtained from blood. The CDR3 nucleotides are TGTGCCAGCAGTCGCGAGCGGGGGCGCACCGGGGAGCTGTTTTTT. Residues: CASSRERGRTGELFF.